The rows below give T cell receptor beta chains drawn from one sample of a study of tumor-infiltrating lymphocytes in localized non-small cell lung cancer. Clones were read by immunoSEQ multiplex PCR, and TCRdb kept only the in-frame ones, dropping some. The sample yields tens of thousands of clones, roughly 88% seen once. The sequenced sample was lung tumor tissue. Source of these receptors: a human donor with non-small cell lung cancer. Each CDR3 is given with its conserved first and last residue. A D gene is named only where the DNA matches it firmly. Size is stated for part of the rows, as once, few or many counts, or as a class when the clone is expanded.

TRBJ1-5,TRBD1,TRBV5-4,.,TGTGCCAGCAGCTTCGGTGGACAGGACTATAGCAATCAGCCCCAGCATTTT,CASSFGGQDYSNQPQHF
TRBJ2-5,TRBD2,TRBV30,.,TGTGCCTGGAGTGTACCCCTGTGGGAGGGGTTGGAGACCCAGTACTTC,CAWSVPLWEGLETQYF
TRBJ2-7,.,TRBV11-3,.,TGTGCCAGCAGCTTACAGGCATCCTACGAGCAGTACTTC,CASSLQASYEQYF
TRBJ2-7,TRBD1,TRBV4-3,.,TGCGCCAGCAGCCATAGGACAGGGTCGAACAAGCAGTACTTC,CASSHRTGSNKQYF
TRBJ2-7,TRBD1,TRBV2,.,TGTGCCAGCACAGTAGGACAGGCCGGGGAGCAGTACTTC,CASTVGQAGEQYF
TRBJ1-5,.,TRBV7-9,.,TGTGCCAGCAGCTTAGGCGCTGGTAAACCCAATCAGCCCCAGCATTTT,CASSLGAGKPNQPQHF
TRBJ1-4,.,TRBV2,.,TGTGCCAGCAGTGTACTCGGGTCAACTAATGAAAAACTGTTTTTT,CASSVLGSTNEKLFF
TRBJ2-7,TRBD2,TRBV4-2,.,TGTGCCAGCAGCCCGAGCGGGGGCCTCTCCTACGAGCAGTACTTC,CASSPSGGLSYEQYF
TRBJ2-7,.,TRBV5-6,once,TGTGCCAGCAGCTTGAGCCACCAGGACGAGCAGTACTTC,CASSLSHQDEQYF
TRBJ1-3,.,TRBV5-4,.,TGTGCCAGCAGCGGGGGCGCCGAAGGAAACACCATATATTTT,CASSGGAEGNTIYF
TRBJ1-6,TRBD1,TRBV4-3,.,TGCGCCAGCAGCCAAGATGCACATGACAGGGGGCTTTCACCCCTCCACTTT,CASSQDAHDRGLSPLHF
TRBJ1-2,TRBD1,TRBV20-1,.,TGCAGGGGACAGGGGGCCCATGGCTACACCTTC,CRGQGAHGYTF
TRBJ2-7,TRBD1,TRBV6-1,.,TGTGCCAGCAGAGGGACAGCAACCTACGAGCAGTACTTC,CASRGTATYEQYF
TRBJ2-3,TRBD1,TRBV2,.,TGTGCCAGCAGGGGAGGACAGGGGCCAGATACGCAGTATTTT,CASRGGQGPDTQYF
TRBJ2-1,TRBD2,TRBV29-1,.,TGCAGCCTGTCCACTAGCGGCTCTAAAGGTGAGCAGTTCTTC,CSLSTSGSKGEQFF
TRBJ1-1,.,TRBV6-1,.,TGTGCCAGCAGTGCGCAGCCGAACACTGAAGCTTTCTTT,CASSAQPNTEAFF
TRBJ1-1,.,TRBV4-2,.,TGTGCCAGCAGCCAAGATCTCAGGACGGCGAGTGAAGCTTTCTTT,CASSQDLRTASEAFF
TRBJ1-1,.,TRBV5-1,.,TGCGCCAGCAGCTCTACAGGGACGGGGGCTGAAGCTTTCTTT,CASSSTGTGAEAFF
TRBJ1-4,.,TRBV5-1,.,TGCGCCAGCAGCTTGGATTACACGGCGGAAGAAAAACTGTTTTTT,CASSLDYTAEEKLFF
TRBJ1-1,.,TRBV5-1,.,TGCGCCAGCAGTCCCCAGGGACGGAACACTGAAGCTTTCTTT,CASSPQGRNTEAFF
TRBJ2-1,.,TRBV10-3,.,TGTGCCATCAGTGAAGGTCAGGAAAATGAGCAGTTCTTC,CAISEGQENEQFF
TRBJ1-1,.,TRBV14,.,TGTGCCAGCAGCCACGTCCGTTTCGGTGAAGCTTTCTTT,CASSHVRFGEAFF
TRBJ1-1,TRBD1,TRBV14,.,TGTGCCAGCAGCCAGCTACAATTTACAGGGGGAAGGAACACTGAAGCTTTCTTT,CASSQLQFTGGRNTEAFF
TRBJ2-7,.,TRBV19,.,TGTGCCAGTAGTATAAGTTTTCTGGGGAATTACGAGCAGTACTTC,CASSISFLGNYEQYF
TRBJ2-3,TRBD2,TRBV6-5,.,TGTGCCAGCAGGACTAGCGGGGGGGCAGATACGCAGTATTTT,CASRTSGGADTQYF
TRBJ2-5,TRBD1,TRBV28,.,TGTGCCAGCAGACAGGACAGGGCACAGACCCAGTACTTC,CASRQDRAQTQYF
TRBJ1-6,TRBD1,TRBV7-9,.,TGTGCCAGCAGCTTATACCCGGGACAGGGTTTTTCACCCCTCCACTTT,CASSLYPGQGFSPLHF
TRBJ2-5,.,TRBV5-8,.,TGTGCCAGCAGCCCCCAAGAGACCCAGTACTTC,CASSPQETQYF
TRBJ1-3,.,TRBV30,.,TGTGCCTGGAGTGTTATCTCTGGAAACACCATATATTTT,CAWSVISGNTIYF
TRBJ2-7,TRBD1,TRBV10-3,.,TGTGCCAGTGGGACAGGGTCGTCCTACGAGCAGTACTTC,CASGTGSSYEQYF
TRBJ1-2,.,TRBV5-1,few,TGCGCCAGCAGCCCTGATACCCTAAATGGCTACACCTTC,CASSPDTLNGYTF
TRBJ2-5,TRBD2,TRBV9,.,TGTGCCAGCAGCCCCCTCCCTTCTAGCGGGGTTTGGCAAGAGACCCAGTACTTC,CASSPLPSSGVWQETQYF
TRBJ1-2,.,TRBV7-9,.,TGTGCCAGCAGCTTAGATGGGGGTTATGGCTACACCTTC,CASSLDGGYGYTF
TRBJ2-2,.,TRBV11-1,.,TGTGCCAGCAGCCCCGGGCACTGGGGCGGGAACACCGGGGAGCTGTTTTTT,CASSPGHWGGNTGELFF
TRBJ2-2,TRBD1,TRBV29-1,.,TGCAGCGTTGGACAGGGGGTGGTCGGGGAGCTGTTTTTT,CSVGQGVVGELFF
TRBJ1-5,.,TRBV27,once,TGTGCCAGCAGTTTGGGGGGGCGCAATCAGCCCCAGCATTTT,CASSLGGRNQPQHF
TRBJ2-7,.,TRBV4-3,.,TGCGCCAGCAGCCAAGATAGGGCAGCCCTTAGGGAGCAGTACTTC,CASSQDRAALREQYF
TRBJ2-5,.,TRBV30,.,TGTGCCTGGACTAGCGATCGGAAGACCCAGTACTTC,CAWTSDRKTQYF
TRBJ2-2,TRBD1,TRBV5-6,few,TGTGCCAGCAGCGCACCCCGGGACAGCCTAACCGGGGAGCTGTTTTTT,CASSAPRDSLTGELFF